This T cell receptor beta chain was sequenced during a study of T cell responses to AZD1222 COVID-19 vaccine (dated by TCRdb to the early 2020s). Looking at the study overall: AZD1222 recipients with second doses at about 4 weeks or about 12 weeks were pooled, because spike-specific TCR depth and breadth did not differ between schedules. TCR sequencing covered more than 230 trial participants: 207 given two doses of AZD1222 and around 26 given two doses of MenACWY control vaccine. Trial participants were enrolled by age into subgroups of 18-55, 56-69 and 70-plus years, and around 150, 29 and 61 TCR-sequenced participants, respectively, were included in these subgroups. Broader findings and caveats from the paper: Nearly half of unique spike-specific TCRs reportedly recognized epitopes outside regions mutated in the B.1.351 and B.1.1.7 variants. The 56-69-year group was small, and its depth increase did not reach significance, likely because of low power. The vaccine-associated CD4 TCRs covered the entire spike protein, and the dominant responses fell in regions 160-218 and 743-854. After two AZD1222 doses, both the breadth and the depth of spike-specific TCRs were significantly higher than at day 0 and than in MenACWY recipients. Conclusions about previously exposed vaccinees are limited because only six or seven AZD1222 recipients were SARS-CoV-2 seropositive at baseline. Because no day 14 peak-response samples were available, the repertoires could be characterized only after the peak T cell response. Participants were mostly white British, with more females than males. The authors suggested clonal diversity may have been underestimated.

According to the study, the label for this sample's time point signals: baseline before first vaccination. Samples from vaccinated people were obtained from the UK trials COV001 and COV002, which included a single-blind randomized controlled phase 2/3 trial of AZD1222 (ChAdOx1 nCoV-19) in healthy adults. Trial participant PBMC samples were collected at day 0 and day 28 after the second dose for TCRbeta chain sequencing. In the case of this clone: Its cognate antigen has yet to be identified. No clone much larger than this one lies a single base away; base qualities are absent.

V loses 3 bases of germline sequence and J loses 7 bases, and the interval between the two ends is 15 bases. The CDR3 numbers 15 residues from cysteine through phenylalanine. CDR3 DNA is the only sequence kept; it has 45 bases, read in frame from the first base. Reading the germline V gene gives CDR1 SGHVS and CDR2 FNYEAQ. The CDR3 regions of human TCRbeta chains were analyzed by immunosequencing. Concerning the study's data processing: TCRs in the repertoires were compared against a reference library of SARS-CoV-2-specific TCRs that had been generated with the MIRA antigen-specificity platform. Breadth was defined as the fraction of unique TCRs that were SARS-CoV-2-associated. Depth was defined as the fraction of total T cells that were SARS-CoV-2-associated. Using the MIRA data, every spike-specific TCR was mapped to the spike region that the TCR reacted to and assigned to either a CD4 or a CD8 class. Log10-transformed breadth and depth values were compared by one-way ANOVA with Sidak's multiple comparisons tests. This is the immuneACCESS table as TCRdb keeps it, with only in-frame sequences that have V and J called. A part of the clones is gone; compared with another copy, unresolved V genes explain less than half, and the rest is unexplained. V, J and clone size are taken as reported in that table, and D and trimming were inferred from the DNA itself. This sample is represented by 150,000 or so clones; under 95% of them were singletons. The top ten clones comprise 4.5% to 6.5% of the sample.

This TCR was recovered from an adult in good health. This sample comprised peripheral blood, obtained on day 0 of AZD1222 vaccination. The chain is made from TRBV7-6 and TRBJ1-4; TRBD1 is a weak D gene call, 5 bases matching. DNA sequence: TGTGCCAGCAGCTTGGCCGGGGGTAGGAGTGAAAAACTGTTTTTT. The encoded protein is CASSLAGGRSEKLFF.